This T cell receptor (beta chain) was found in a study of cytotoxic CD8 clonotypes in ibrutinib-treated CLL. In the study overall: The average sample held roughly 250,000 productive templates and 96,000 or so productive rearrangements. Study observations and caveats: Baseline clonality, above age-matched healthy donor levels, tracked circulating CD8+ T-cell counts. Shared public clonotypes were rare, and on treatment they either got smaller or stayed the same.

V gave up 6 bases and J gave up 10 bases, with 16 bases separating them. CDR1 is MNHNY and CDR2 is SVGAGI in the germline V gene (reference sequence). This CDR3 is 14 amino acids long. In regard to this clone: Its matching antigen is unknown.

Method: immunoSEQ multiplex PCR; TCRdb's copy keeps in-frame clones and lacks some. This sample has 28,000 or so clones; 55% to 65% occur once, and the top ten carry 11% to 15%. Specimen: PBMCs, collected before ibrutinib treatment. The chain is built from TRBV6-6 and TRBJ1-6, with D possibly being TRBD1 (6 bases). This clonotype originated in a human donor with chronic lymphocytic leukemia. CDR3 loop: CASSYDRFSSPLHF. CDR3 sequence (DNA): TGTGCCAGCAGCTATGACAGGTTTTCATCACCCCTCCACTTT.